The rows below give T cell receptor beta chains drawn from one sample of a study of blood T cell repertoires in COVID-19. Sequencing was performed with immunoSEQ multiplex PCR; in TCRdb, only in-frame clones are kept and a portion is missing. The sample gives 50,000 to 75,000 clones, around 77% of which show up once; 20% to 25% is in the top ten. Sequencing used peripheral blood. The receptors here all came from a man older than 75 with active or convalescent COVID-19. Both conserved end residues are part of each CDR3. A D gene is named only where the DNA matches it firmly. The size entry is marked missing in some rows and otherwise reads once, few, many or a size class.

D	V	J	size	CDR3	DNA
NA	TRBV4-3	TRBJ2-7	NA	CASSHDRWRHEQYF	TGCGCCAGCAGCCACGACCGGTGGAGGCACGAGCAGTACTTC
TRBD2	TRBV6-5	TRBJ2-7	NA	CASSSPGLATYEQYF	TGTGCCAGCAGTTCTCCGGGACTAGCGACCTACGAGCAGTACTTC
TRBD2	TRBV5-6	TRBJ2-5	NA	CASRRLAGQETQYF	TGTGCCAGCAGGCGACTAGCGGGCCAAGAGACCCAGTACTTC
NA	TRBV7-7	TRBJ2-3	NA	CAIRMTSTDTQYF	TGTGCTATCCGGATGACTAGCACAGATACGCAGTATTTT
TRBD1	TRBV2	TRBJ2-7	NA	CATARDRGYEQYF	TGTGCCACCGCCCGGGACAGGGGCTACGAGCAGTACTTC
NA	TRBV27	TRBJ2-3	NA	CASSLYAGSTDTQYF	TGTGCCAGCAGTTTGTATGCGGGAAGCACAGATACGCAGTATTTT
TRBD1	TRBV19	TRBJ1-1	NA	CASSTTAGTGEAFF	TGTGCCAGTAGTACCACCGCCGGGACAGGGGAAGCTTTCTTT
TRBD2	TRBV10-3	TRBJ2-5	once	CAISVAGGEETQYF	TGTGCCATCTCAGTAGCGGGGGGTGAAGAGACCCAGTACTTC
NA	TRBV6-5	TRBJ2-3	NA	CASSYRAPTDTQYF	TGTGCCAGCAGTTACCGCGCCCCCACAGATACGCAGTATTTT
TRBD1	TRBV28	TRBJ2-7	NA	CASSSGTGGAGQYF	TGTGCCAGCAGTTCAGGGACAGGGGGCGCTGGGCAGTACTTC
TRBD1	TRBV7-9	TRBJ2-7	NA	CASSSHRGSSYEQYF	TGTGCCAGCAGCAGCCACAGGGGTAGCTCCTACGAGCAGTACTTC
TRBD2	TRBV5-4	TRBJ2-1	NA	CASSPHTAAGGWFF	TGTGCCAGCAGCCCACACACGGCGGCCGGGGGGTGGTTCTTC
TRBD1	TRBV9	TRBJ1-4	NA	CASSDDRVLNEKLFF	TGTGCCAGCAGCGATGACAGGGTCCTTAATGAAAAACTGTTTTTT
NA	TRBV13	TRBJ2-7	NA	CASSRLGLNLGYEQYF	TGTGCCAGCAGCAGACTGGGACTTAACTTAGGCTACGAGCAGTACTTC
TRBD1	TRBV19	TRBJ2-7	NA	CASRPRTGTEQYF	TGTGCCAGTAGACCCCGGACAGGGACCGAGCAGTACTTC